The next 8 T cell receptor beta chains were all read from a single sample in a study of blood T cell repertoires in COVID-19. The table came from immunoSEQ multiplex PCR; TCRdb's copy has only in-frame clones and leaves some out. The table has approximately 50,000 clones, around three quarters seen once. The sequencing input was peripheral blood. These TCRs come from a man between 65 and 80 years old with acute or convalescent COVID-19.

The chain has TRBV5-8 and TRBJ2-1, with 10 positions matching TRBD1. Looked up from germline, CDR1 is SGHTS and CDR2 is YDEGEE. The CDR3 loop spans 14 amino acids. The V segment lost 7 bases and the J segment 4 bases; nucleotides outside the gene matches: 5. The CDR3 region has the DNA TGTGCCAGCCTGAAGGGACAGGGGTACAATGAGCAGTTCTTC. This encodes CASLKGQGYNEQFF.

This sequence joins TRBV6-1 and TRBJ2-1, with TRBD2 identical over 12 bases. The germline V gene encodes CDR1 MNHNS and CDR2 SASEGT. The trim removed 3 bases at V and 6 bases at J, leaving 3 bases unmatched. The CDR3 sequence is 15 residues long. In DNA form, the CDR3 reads TGTGCCAGCAGTGAGCTAGCGGGAGGGATCAATGAGCAGTTCTTC. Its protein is CASSELAGGINEQFF.

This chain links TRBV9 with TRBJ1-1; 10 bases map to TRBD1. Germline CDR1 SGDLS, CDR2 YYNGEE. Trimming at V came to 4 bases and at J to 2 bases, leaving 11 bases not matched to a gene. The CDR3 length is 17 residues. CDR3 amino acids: CASSPRDRGRRNTEAFF. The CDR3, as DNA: TGTGCCAGCAGCCCCCGGGACAGGGGTAGAAGAAACACTGAAGCTTTCTTT. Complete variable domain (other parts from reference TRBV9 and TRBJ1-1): DSGVTQTPKHLITATGQRVTLRCSPRSGDLSVYWYQQSLDQGLQFLIQYYNGEERAKGNILERFSAQQFPDLHSELNLSSLELGDSALYFCASSPRDRGRRNTEAFFGQGTRLTVV.

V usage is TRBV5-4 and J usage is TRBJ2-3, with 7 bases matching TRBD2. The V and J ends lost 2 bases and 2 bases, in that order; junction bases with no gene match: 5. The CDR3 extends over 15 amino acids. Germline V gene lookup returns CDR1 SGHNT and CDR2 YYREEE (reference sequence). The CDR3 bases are TGTGCCAGCAGCTTATCTAGCGGATACACAGATACGCAGTATTTT. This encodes CASSLSSGYTDTQYF.

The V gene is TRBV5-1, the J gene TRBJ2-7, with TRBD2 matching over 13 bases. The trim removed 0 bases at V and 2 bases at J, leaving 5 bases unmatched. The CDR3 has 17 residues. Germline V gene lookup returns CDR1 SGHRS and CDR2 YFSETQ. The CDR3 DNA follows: TGCGCCAGCAGCTTGGGACTACTAGCGGGAGGGCCCTACGAGCAGTACTTC. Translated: CASSLGLLAGGPYEQYF.

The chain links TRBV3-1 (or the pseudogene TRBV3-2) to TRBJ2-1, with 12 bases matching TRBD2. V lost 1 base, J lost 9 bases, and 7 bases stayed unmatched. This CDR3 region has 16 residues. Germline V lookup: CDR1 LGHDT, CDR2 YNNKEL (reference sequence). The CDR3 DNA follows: TGTGCCAGCAGCCAAGCGGCTAGCGGGAGGGCCGGTGAGCAGTTCTTC. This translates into CASSQAASGRAGEQFF.

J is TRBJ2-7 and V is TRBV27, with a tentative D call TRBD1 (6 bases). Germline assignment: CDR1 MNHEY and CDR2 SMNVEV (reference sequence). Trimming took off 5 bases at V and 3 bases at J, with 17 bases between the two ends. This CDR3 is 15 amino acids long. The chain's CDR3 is CASSRRPGQGYEQYF. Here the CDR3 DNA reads TGTGCCAGCAGTCGCAGACCGGGACAAGGCTACGAGCAGTACTTC.

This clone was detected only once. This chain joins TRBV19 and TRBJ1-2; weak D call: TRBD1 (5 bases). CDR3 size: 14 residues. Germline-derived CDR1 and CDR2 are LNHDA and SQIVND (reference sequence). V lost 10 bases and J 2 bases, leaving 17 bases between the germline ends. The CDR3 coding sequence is TGTGCCACAAGCGCTATGACAGACAACTATGGCTACACCTTC. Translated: CATSAMTDNYGYTF.